The source of this TCR beta chain is a study of cytomegalovirus exposure and HLA in healthy donors. The PCR ran on 60 Vbeta and 13 Jbeta primers. Authors' analysis steps: It was a later analysis that counted roughly 80 million unique TCR beta chains, of which 9 million to 13 million were shared. Libraries were prepared by immunoSEQ multiplex PCR; TCRdb keeps only in-frame clonotypes and omits some of them. The DNA gave D and trimming, while V, J and clone size come from that table. The table lists fewer than 150,000 clones, 75% of them singletons. Trimming removed 7 bases at V and 5 bases at J, with 9 bases between. Germline lookup yields CDR1 DFQATT and CDR2 SNEGSKA (reference sequence). The CDR3 length is 10 residues.

This sequence was found in a man aged 25 to 45 in good health and CMV-seronegative. Sequenced: PBMCs. The V call is TRBV20-1, the J call TRBJ2-7; weak D call: TRBD2 (5 bases). In nucleotides, the CDR3 is TGCAGTGGTCGGGGAAACGAGCAGTACTTC. It codes for CSGRGNEQYF.